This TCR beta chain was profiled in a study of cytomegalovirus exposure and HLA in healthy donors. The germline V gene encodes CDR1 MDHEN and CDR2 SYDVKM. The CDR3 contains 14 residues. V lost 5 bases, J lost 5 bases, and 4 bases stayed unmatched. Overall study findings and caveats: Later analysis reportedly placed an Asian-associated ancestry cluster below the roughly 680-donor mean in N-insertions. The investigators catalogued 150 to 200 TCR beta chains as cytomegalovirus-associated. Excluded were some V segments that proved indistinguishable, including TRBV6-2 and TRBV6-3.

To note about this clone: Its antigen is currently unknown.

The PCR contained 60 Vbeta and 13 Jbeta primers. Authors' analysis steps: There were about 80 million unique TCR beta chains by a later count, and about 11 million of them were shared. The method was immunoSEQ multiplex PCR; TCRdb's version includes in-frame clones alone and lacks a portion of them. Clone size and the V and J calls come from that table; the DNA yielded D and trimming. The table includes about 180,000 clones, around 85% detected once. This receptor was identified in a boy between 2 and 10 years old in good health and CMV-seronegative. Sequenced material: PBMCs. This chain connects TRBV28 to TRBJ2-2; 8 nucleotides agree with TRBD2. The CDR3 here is CASSLPGGTGELFF. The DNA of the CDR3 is TGTGCCAGCAGTCTACCGGGGGGGACCGGGGAGCTGTTTTTT. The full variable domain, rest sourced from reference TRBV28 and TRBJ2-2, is DVKVTQSSRYLVKRTGEKVFLECVQDMDHENMFWYRQDPGLGLRLIYFSYDVKMKEKGDIPEGYSVSREKKERFSLILESASTNQTSMYLCASSLPGGTGELFFGEGSRLTVL.